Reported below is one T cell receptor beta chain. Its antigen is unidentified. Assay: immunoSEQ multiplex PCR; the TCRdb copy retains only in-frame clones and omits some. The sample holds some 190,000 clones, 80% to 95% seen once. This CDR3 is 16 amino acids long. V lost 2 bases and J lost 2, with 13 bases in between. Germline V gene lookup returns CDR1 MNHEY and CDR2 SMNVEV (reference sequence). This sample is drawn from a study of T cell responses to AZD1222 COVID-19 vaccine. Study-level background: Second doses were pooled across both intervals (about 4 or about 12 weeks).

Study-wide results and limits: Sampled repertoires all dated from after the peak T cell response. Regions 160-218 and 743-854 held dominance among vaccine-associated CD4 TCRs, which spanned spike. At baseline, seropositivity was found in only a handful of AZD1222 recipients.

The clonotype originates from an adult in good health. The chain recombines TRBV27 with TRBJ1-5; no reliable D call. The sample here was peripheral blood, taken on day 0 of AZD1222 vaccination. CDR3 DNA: TGTGCCAGCAGTTTAAGGCCGTTTGATGGCAATCAGCCCCAGCATTTT. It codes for CASSLRPFDGNQPQHF.